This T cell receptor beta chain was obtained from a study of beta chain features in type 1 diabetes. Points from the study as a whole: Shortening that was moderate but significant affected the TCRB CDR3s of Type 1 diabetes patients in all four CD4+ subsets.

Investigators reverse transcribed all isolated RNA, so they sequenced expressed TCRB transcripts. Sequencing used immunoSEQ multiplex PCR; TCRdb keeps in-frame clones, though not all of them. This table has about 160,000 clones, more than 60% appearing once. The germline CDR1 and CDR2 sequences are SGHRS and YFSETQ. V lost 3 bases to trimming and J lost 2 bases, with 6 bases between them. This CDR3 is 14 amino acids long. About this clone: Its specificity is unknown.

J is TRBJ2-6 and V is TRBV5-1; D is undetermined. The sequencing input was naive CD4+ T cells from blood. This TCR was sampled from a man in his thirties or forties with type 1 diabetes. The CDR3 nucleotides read TGCGCCAGCAGCTCAAGTGCTGGGGCCAACGTCCTGACTTTC. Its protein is CASSSSAGANVLTF.